One and the same sample provided the 6 T cell receptor beta chains below, sequenced in a study of T cells in tumors and immune-related adverse events (dated by TCRdb to about 2021). The library was made by the immunoSEQ multiplex PCR assay. TCRdb carries this immuneACCESS record with in-frame sequences only. Its versions omit some clonotypes, under half of them owing to an unresolved V gene in the studies checked, with the rest unexplained. For this sample there are roughly 10,000 clones; 85% to 95% appear just once. 1.5% of the sample belongs to the ten largest clones. Taken with the paper, the label for treatment or condition translates to: nivolumab (PD-1 blockade) given before sampling. This sample comprised lymph node tissue, obtained from a patient treated with anti-PD-1 therapy. The receptors stem from a female donor with metastatic renal cell carcinoma.

To note about this clone: An end of the junction does not agree with germline; a read error may underlie this. Other DNA sequences within the sample encode an identical CDR3. J is TRBJ2-7 and V is TRBV7-9, with 7 bases matching TRBD2. The germline gives CDR1 SEHNR, CDR2 FQNEAQ (reference sequence). This CDR3 is built from 15 residues. The CDR3 protein is CASGGSFSSSYEQYF. The CDR3 nucleotides read TGTGCCAGCGGCGGGAGCTTTAGTAGCTCCTACGAACAGTACTTC.

The rearrangement links TRBV5-4 to TRBJ1-1; D uncertain. Deletions cut 3 bases from V and 7 bases from J, with 13 bases between. Looked up from germline, CDR1 is SGHNT and CDR2 is YYREEE (reference sequence). The CDR3 spans 13 residues. CDR3 in DNA: TGTGCCAGCAGCTATACGGACGGGATTGAAGCTTTCTTT. This codes for CASSYTDGIEAFF.

CDR3 in DNA: TGCGCCAGCAGCTCGACAGGGGGGGTCGCCGGGGAGCTGTTTTTT. This sequence encodes CASSSTGGVAGELFF. The chain has TRBV5-1 and TRBJ2-2; TRBD1 aligns across 9 bases. CDR1 and CDR2 from the germline V gene are SGHRS and YFSETQ. V was clipped by 3 bases and J by 6 bases; unmatched bases: 6. CDR3 length equals 15 residues.

This chain uses TRBV7-9 with TRBJ1-6, with D hard to call. Trimming removed 4 bases at V and 8 bases at J, with 9 bases between. This CDR3 contains 13 residues. The germline V gene has CDR1 SEHNR and CDR2 FQNEAQ (reference sequence). CDR3 sequence: CASSSEGYSPLHF. CDR3 DNA: TGTGCCAGCAGCTCGGAAGGTTATTCACCCCTCCACTTT.

The chain is built from TRBV14 and TRBJ1-2; D call uncertain. The CDR3 has 14 residues. Germline CDR1 is SGHDN and CDR2 is FVKESK. Trimming left V 0 bases short and J 4 bases short, with 9 bases between. The CDR3 sequence is CASSQDTDIYGYTF. The CDR3 DNA is TGTGCCAGCAGCCAAGATACGGATATCTATGGCTACACCTTC.

This chain uses TRBV7-9 with TRBJ1-4; weak D call: TRBD1 (5 bases). With 1 base removed from V and 3 bases from J, the gap between germline ends came to 9 bases. Looked up from germline, CDR1 is SEHNR and CDR2 is FQNEAQ (reference sequence). CDR3 length equals 15 residues. As DNA, the CDR3 is TGTGCCAGCAGCTTAGGGGGGTACTCTAATGAAAAACTGTTTTTT. The encoded protein is CASSLGGYSNEKLFF.